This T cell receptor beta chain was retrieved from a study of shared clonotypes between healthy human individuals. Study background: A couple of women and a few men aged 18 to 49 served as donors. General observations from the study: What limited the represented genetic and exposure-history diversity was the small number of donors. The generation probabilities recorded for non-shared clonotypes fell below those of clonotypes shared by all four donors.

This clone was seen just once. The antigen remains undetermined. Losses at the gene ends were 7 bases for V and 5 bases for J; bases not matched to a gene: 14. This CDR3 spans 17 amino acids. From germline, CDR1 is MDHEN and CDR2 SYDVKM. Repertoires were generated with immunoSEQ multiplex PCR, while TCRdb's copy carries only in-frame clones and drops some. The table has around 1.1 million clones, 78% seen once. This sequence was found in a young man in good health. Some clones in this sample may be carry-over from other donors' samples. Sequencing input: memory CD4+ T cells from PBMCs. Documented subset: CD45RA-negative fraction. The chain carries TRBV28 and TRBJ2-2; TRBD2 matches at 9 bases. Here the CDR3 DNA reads TGTGCCAGCACCAGTATGAGGGGAGCGGGAGGTACCGGGGAGCTGTTTTTT. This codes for CASTSMRGAGGTGELFF.